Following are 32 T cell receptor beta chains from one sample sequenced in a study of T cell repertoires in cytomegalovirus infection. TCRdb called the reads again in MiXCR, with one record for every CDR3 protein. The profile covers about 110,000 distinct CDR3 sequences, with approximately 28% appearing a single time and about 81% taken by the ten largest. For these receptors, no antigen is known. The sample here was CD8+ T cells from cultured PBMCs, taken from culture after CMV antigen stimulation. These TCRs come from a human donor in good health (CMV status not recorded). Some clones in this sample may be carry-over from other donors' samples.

The CDR3 loop reads CASSLGLAGRNIQYF. CDR3 DNA sequence: TGTGCCAGTAGTTTGGGACTAGCGGGGCGAAACATTCAGTACTTC. The gene calls are TRBV19 and TRBJ2-4; TRBD2 matches at 13 bases. The germline V gene encodes CDR1 LNHDA and CDR2 SQIVND (reference sequence). The CDR3 length is 15 residues. Trimming cost V 5 bases and J 6 bases; bases outside gene matches: 4.

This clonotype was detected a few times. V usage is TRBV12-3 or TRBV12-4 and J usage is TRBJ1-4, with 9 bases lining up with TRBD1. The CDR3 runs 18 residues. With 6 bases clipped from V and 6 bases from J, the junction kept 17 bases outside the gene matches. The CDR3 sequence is CASRFRGQGSVSDEKLFF. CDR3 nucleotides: TGTGCCAGCAGGTTCCGGGGACAGGGATCAGTCTCGGATGAAAAACTGTTTTTT.

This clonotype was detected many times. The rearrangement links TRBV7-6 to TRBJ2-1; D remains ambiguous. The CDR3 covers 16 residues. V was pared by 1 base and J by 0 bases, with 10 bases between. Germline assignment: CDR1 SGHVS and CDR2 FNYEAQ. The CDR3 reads CASSLDLSSSYNEQFF. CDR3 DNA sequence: TGTGCCAGCAGCTTAGACTTGTCAAGCTCCTACAATGAGCAGTTCTTC.

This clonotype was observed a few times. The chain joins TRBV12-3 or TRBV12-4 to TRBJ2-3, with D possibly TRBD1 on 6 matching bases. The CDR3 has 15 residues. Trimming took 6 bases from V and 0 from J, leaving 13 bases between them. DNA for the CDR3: TGTGCCAGCAGCCGTTGGACAGATAGCACAGATACGCAGTATTTT. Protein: CASSRWTDSTDTQYF.

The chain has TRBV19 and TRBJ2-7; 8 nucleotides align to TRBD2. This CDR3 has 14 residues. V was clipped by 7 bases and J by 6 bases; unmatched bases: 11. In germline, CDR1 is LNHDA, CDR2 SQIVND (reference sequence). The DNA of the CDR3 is TGTGCCAGTATAGGAACTAGCGGTTCGCGCGAGCAGTACTTC. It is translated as CASIGTSGSREQYF.

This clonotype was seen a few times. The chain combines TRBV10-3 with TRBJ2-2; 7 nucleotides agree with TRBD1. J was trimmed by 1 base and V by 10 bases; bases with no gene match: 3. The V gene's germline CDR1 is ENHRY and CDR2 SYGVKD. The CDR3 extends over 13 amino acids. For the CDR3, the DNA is TGTGCCAACCGACAGGGGAACACCGGGGAGCTGTTTTTT. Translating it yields CANRQGNTGELFF.

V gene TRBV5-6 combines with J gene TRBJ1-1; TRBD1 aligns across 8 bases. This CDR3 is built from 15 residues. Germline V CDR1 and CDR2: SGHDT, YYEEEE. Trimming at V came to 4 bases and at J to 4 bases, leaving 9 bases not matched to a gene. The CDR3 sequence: CASSPVRTGGTEAFF. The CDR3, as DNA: TGTGCCAGCAGCCCCGTCCGTACAGGGGGCACTGAAGCTTTCTTT.

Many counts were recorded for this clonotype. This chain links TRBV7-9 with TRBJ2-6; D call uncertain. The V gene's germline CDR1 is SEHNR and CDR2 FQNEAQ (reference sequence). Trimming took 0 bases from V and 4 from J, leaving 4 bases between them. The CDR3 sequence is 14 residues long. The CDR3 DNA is TGTGCCAGCAGCTTAGCTCTCGGGGCCAACGTCCTGACTTTC. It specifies CASSLALGANVLTF.

The CDR3 DNA is TGTGCCAGCAGTGAAGGTCGAGGGGGCGCCGGTCACTACGAGCAGTACTTC. Translation: CASSEGRGGAGHYEQYF. The chain recombines TRBV2 with TRBJ2-7; TRBD1 agrees at 7 bases. This CDR3 is built from 17 residues. V gave up 1 base and J gave up 3 bases; unmatched junction bases: 12. Germline assignment: CDR1 SNHLY and CDR2 FYNNEI.

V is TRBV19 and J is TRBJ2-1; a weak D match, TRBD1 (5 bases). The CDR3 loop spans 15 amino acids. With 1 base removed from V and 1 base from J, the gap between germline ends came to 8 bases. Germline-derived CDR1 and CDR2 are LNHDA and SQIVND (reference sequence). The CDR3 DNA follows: TGTGCCAGTAGTATAGGGACAACATCCTACAATGAGCAGTTCTTC. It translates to CASSIGTTSYNEQFF.

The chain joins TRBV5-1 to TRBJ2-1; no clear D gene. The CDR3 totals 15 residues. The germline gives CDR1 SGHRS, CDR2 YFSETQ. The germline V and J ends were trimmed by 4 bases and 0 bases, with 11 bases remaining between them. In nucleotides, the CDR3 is TGCGCCAGCAGCCCTACCTATAGCTCCTACAATGAGCAGTTCTTC. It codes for CASSPTYSSYNEQFF.

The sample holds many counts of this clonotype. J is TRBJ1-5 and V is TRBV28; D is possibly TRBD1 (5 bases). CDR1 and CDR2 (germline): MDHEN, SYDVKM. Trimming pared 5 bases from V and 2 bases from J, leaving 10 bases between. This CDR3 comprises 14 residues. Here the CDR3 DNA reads TGTGCCAGCAGTGGGGGGGAAGGCAATCAGCCCCAGCATTTT. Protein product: CASSGGEGNQPQHF.

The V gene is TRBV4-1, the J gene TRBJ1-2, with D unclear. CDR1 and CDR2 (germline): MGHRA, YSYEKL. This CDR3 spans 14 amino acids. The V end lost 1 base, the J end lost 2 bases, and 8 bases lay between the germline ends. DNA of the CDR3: TGCGCCAGCAGCCAAGGTCTGGGAAACTATGGCTACACCTTC. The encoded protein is CASSQGLGNYGYTF.

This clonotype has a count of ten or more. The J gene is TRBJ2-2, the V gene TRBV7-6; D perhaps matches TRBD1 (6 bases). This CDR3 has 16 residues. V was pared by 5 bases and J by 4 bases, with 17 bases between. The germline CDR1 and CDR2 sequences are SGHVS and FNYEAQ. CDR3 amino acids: CASSDHKQGATGELFF. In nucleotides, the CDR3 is TGTGCCAGCAGCGACCACAAACAGGGCGCCACCGGGGAGCTGTTTTTT.

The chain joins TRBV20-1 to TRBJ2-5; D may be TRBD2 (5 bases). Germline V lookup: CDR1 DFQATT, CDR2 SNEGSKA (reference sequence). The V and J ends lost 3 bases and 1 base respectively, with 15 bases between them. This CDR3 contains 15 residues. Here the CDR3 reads CSARGYEGSQETQYF. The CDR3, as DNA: TGCAGTGCTAGGGGGTATGAGGGTTCCCAAGAGACCCAGTACTTC.

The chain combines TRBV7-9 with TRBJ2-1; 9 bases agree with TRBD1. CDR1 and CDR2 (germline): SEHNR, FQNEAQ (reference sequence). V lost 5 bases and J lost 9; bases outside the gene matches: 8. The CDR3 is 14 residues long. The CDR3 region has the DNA TGTGCCAGCAGCCTACTGGGGACAGGGATTGAGCAGTTCTTC. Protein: CASSLLGTGIEQFF.

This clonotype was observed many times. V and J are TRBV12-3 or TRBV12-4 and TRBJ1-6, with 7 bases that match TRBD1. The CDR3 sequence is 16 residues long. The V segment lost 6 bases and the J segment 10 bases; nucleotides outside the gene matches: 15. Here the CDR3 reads CASSKRPGQKGSPLHF. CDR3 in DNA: TGTGCCAGCAGCAAGAGACCGGGACAGAAAGGCTCACCCCTCCACTTT.

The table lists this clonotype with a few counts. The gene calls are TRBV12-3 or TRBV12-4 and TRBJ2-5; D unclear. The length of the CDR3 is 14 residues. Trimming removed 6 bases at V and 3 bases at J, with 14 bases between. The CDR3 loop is CASSHRRAKETQYF. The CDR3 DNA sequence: TGTGCCAGCAGCCATCGTCGGGCCAAAGAGACCCAGTACTTC.

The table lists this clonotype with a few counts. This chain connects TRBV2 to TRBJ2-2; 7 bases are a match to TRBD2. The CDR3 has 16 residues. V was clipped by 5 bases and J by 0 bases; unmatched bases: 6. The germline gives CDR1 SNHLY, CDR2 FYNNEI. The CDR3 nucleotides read TGTGCCAGCAGTTCCCGGGGGGTTTCGAACACCGGGGAGCTGTTTTTT. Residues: CASSSRGVSNTGELFF.

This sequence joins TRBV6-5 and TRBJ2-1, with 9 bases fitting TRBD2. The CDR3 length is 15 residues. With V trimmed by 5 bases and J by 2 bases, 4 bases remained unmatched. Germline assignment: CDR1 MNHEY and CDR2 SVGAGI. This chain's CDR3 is CASSPSSGAYNEQFF. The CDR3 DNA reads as TGTGCCAGCAGTCCTTCTAGCGGGGCCTACAATGAGCAGTTCTTC.

DNA of the CDR3: TGTGCCAGCAGCTTAAACAGCCAAGAGACCCAGTACTTC. This codes for CASSLNSQETQYF. V and J are TRBV7-7 and TRBJ2-5; D remains ambiguous. V gave up 2 bases and J gave up 1 base, with 5 bases separating them. Germline values: CDR1 SSHAT, CDR2 FNYEAQ (reference sequence). This CDR3 spans 13 amino acids.

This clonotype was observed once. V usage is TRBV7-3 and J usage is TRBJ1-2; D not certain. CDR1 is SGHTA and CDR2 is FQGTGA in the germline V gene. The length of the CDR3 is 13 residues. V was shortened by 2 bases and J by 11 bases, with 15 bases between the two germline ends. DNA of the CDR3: TGTGCCAGCAGCTTATCGTACGAGGTGGTGTACACCTTC. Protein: CASSLSYEVVYTF.

The CDR3: CASSLTSPEETQYF. CDR3 bases: TGTGCCAGCAGTTTGACGAGTCCCGAGGAGACCCAGTACTTC. The chain joins TRBV12-3 or TRBV12-4 to TRBJ2-5; no clear D gene. Trimming shortened V by 3 bases and J by 5 bases, and 13 bases separated the two germline ends. There are 14 residues in the CDR3.

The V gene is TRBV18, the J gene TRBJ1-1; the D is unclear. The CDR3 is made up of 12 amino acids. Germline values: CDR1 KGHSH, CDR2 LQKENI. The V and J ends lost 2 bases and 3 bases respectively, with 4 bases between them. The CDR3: CASSPGYTEAFF. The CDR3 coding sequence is TGTGCCAGCTCACCAGGGTACACTGAAGCTTTCTTT.

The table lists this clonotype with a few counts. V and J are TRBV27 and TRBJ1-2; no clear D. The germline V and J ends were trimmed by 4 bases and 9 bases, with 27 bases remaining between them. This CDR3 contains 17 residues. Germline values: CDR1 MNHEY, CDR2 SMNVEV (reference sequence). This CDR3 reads CASSSILSLPDYRSYTF. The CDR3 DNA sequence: TGTGCCAGCAGTTCTATACTCTCGTTGCCCGACTACCGTAGCTACACCTTC.

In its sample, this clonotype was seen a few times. The CDR3 nucleotides read TGTGCCAGTACCGAGTCGGGGGGTGGAACCCAGTACTTC. As protein: CASTESGGGTQYF. The J gene is TRBJ2-5, the V gene TRBV19; 7 bases map to TRBD2. Germline lookup yields CDR1 LNHDA and CDR2 SQIVND (reference sequence). There are 13 residues in the CDR3. V was pared by 7 bases and J by 8 bases, with 10 bases of the junction left unmatched. Variable domain in full (rest from reference TRBV19 and TRBJ2-5): DGGITQSPKYLFRKEGQNVTLSCEQNLNHDAMYWYRQDPGQGLRLIYYSQIVNDFQKGDIAEGYSVSREKKESFPLTVTSAQKNPTAFYLCASTESGGGTQYFGPGTRLLVL.

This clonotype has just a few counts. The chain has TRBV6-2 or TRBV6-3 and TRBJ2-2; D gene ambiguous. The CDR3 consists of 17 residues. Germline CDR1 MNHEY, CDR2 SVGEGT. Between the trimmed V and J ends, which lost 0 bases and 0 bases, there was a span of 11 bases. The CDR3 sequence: CASSYSIANANTGELFF. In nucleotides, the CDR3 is TGTGCCAGCAGTTACTCGATAGCCAACGCGAACACCGGGGAGCTGTTTTTT.

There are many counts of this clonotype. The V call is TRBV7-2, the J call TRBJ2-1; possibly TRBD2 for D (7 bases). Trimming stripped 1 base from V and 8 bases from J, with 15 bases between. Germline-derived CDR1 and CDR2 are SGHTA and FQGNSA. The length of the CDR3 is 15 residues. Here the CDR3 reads CASSLGGGAFDEQFF. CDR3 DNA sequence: TGTGCCAGCAGCTTAGGTGGGGGGGCTTTCGATGAGCAGTTCTTC.

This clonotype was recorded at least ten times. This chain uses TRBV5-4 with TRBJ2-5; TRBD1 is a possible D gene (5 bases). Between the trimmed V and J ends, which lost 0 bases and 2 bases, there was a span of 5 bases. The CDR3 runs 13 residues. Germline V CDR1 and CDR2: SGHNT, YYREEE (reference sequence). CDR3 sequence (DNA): TGTGCCAGCAGCTTGGACAGGCAAGAGACCCAGTACTTC. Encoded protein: CASSLDRQETQYF.

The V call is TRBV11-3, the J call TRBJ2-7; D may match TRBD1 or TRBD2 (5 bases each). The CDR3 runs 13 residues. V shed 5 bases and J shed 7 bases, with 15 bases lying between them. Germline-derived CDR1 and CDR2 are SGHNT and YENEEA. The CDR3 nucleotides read TGTGCCAGCAGCCGCCGGGGAGAGGGGGAGCAGTACTTC. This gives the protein CASSRRGEGEQYF.

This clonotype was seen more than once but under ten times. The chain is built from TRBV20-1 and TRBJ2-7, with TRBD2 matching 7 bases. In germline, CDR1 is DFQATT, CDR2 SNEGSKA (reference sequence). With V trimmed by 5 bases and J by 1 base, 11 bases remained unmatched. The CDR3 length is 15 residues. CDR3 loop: CSAFSGTTPSYEQYF. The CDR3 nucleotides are TGCAGTGCTTTTTCCGGGACTACTCCTTCCTACGAGCAGTACTTC.

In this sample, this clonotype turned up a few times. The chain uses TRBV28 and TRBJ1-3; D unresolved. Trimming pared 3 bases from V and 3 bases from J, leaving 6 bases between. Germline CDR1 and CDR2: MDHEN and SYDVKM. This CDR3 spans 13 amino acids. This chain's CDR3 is CASSLPNGNTIYF. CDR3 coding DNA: TGTGCCAGCAGTTTGCCCAATGGAAACACCATATATTTT.